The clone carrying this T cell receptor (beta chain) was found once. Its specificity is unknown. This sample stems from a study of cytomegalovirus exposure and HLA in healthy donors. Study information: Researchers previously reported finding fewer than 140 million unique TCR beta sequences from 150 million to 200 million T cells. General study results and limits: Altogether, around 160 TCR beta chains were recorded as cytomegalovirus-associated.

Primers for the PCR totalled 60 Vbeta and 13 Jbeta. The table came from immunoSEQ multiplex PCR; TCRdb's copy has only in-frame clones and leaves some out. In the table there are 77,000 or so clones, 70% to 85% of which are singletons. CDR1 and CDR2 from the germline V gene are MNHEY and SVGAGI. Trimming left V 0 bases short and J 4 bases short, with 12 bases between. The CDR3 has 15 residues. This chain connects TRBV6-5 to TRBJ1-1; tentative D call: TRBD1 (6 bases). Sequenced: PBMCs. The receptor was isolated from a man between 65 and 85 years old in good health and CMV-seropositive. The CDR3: CASSYSFRGGTEAFF. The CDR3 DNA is TGTGCCAGCAGTTACTCTTTCAGGGGTGGCACTGAAGCTTTCTTT.